Following are 16 T cell receptor beta chains from one sample sequenced in a study of CD8+ T cells in alopecia areata. It was cDNA, reverse transcribed from extracted RNA, that served as the sequencing template. Using immunoSEQ multiplex PCR, the repertoire was profiled, and TCRdb retains in-frame clones only, with some absent. The sample holds 290,000 or so clones, and no clone turns up only once. Cutaneous lymph nodes were pooled and cells sorted by CD4, CD8alpha, NKG2D, NKG2ACE and more. Sequenced input: CD4+ T cells sorted from a lymph node. All receptors derive from a C3H/HeJ mouse with alopecia areata. Mouse MHC haplotype: H2-k.

Points on this clone: The genes are named according to mouse. The read terminates 4 residues before the CDR3 end, so the remaining end is supplied by the germline J gene. Other DNA sequences in the sample encode the same CDR3. V gene TRBV1 combines with J gene TRBJ2-2; TRBD2 matches 9 bases. Looked up from germline, CDR1 is NSQYPW and CDR2 is LRSPGD (reference sequence). The V gene end was trimmed by 3 bases and the J gene end by 0 bases; junction bases not matched to a gene: 2. This CDR3 comprises 16 residues. The sequenced CDR3 bases are TGCACCTGCAGTGCCTCTGGGGGGGCAAACACCGGG. As protein: CTCSASGGANTG. The CDR3 in its entirety is CTCSASGGANTGQLYF.

Worth noting for this clone: Gene labels here are mouse ones. The CDR3 end lies 4 residues beyond the end of the read and is filled in from the germline J gene. The rearrangement joins TRBV13-1 to TRBJ2-7; 9 bases are shared with TRBD1. Germline V gives CDR1 NSHNY, CDR2 SYGAGN. The CDR3 runs 14 residues. Germline trimming cut 1 base from V and 2 bases from J; bases unmatched to any gene: 1. CDR3 DNA (partial): TGTGCCAGCAGTGATTACAGGGGGCCCTAT. As protein: CASSDYRGPY. The whole CDR3 reads CASSDYRGPYEQYF.

As for this clone: The gene symbols are mouse symbols. The read terminates 4 residues ahead of where the CDR3 ends, so the germline J gene completes it. The sample contains more than one DNA sequence encoding this CDR3. V and J are TRBV19 and TRBJ2-5, with 10 bases matching TRBD2. The length of the CDR3 is 15 residues. Germline trimming cut 4 bases from V and 2 bases from J; bases unmatched to any gene: 4. Looked up from germline, CDR1 is FNHDT and CDR2 is SITEND (reference sequence). CDR3 DNA (partial): TGTGCCAGCAGTCCACGACTGGGGGGCCAAGAC. Translating it yields CASSPRLGGQD. The entire CDR3 is CASSPRLGGQDTQYF.

Worth noting for this clone: Gene names and germline refer to mouse. The CDR3 end is not reached by the read, which stops 4 residues before it; the germline J gene fills it in. The identical CDR3 is also encoded by other nucleotide sequences in the sample. The rearrangement links TRBV19 to TRBJ2-2; D call uncertain. This CDR3 contains 13 residues. V gave up 2 bases and J gave up 1 base, with 3 bases separating them. Germline CDR1 and CDR2: FNHDT and SITEND (reference sequence). CDR3 region: CASSIQNTGQLYF. The CDR3 bases that were read are TGTGCCAGCAGTATCCAAAACACCGGG. Supplemented by reference TRBV19 and TRBJ2-2, the full variable domain reads GGIITQTPKFLIGQEGQKLTLKCQQNFNHDTMYWYRQDSGKGLRLIYYSITENDLQKGDLSEGYDASREKKSSFSLTVTSAQKNEMAVFLCASSIQNTGQLYFGEGSKLTVL.

Only a few counts were recorded for this clone. All gene names here are mouse names. With the read ending 4 residues before the CDR3 end, the germline J gene is used to fill in that end. The sample carries other DNA sequences with the same CDR3. The chain couples TRBV13-2 to TRBJ2-1; 11 bases are shared with TRBD2. V shed 3 bases and J 4 bases; nucleotides not matched to a gene: 0. CDR1 and CDR2 from the germline V gene are NNHNN and SYGAGS (reference sequence). The CDR3 consists of 14 residues. Partial CDR3 DNA: TGTGCCAGCGGTGGGACTGGGGGGTATGCT. Amino acid sequence: CASGGTGGYA. The CDR3 reads in full as CASGGTGGYAEQFF.

Turning to this clone: The gene names given are mouse names. The read falls 4 residues short of the CDR3 end, and the missing part is taken from the germline J gene. The genes are TRBV5 and TRBJ2-1; D perhaps matches TRBD2 (5 bases). Per the germline V gene, CDR1 is LGHNA and CDR2 is YNLKQL (reference sequence). V was cut by 1 base and J by 0 bases, with 10 bases left in between. This CDR3 region has 16 residues. CDR3 loop: CASSQGLGYNYAEQFF. The covered CDR3 bases are TGTGCCAGCAGCCAAGGGCTGGGTTATAACTATGCT.

Remarks on this clone: Mouse gene names and germline throughout. The missing CDR3 end, 4 residues past where the read stops, is filled in from the germline J gene. The chain has TRBV5 and TRBJ1-1; TRBD1 agrees at 7 bases. The ends lost 2 bases at V and 3 bases at J; junction bases unmatched: 9. CDR1 and CDR2 (germline): LGHNA, YNLKQL (reference sequence). CDR3 length equals 16 residues. The CDR3 protein is CASSQQTGQTDTEVFF. The part of the CDR3 DNA that was read is TGTGCCAGCAGCCAACAAACGGGACAGACGGACACA.

This clone was detected a few times. Each gene name is a mouse one. The missing CDR3 end, 4 residues past where the read stops, is filled in from the germline J gene. This chain uses TRBV31 with TRBJ1-2; 8 bases map to TRBD1. The CDR3 is made up of 14 amino acids. Germline V gives CDR1 GKSSPN, CDR2 SITVG. J was trimmed by 0 bases and V by 3 bases; bases with no gene match: 3. The CDR3 region is CAWRGQAANSDYTF. The CDR3 DNA, read in part, is TGTGCCTGGAGGGGACAGGCCGCAAACTCC. Full variable domain (outside the CDR3, taken from reference TRBV31 and TRBJ1-2): AQTIHQWPVAEIKAVGSPLSLGCTIKGKSSPNLYWYWQATGGTLQQLFYSITVGQVESVVQLNLSASRPKDDQFILSTEKLLLSHSGFYLCAWRGQAANSDYTFGSGTRLLVI.

This clone has a handful of counts. Mouse germline and gene names are used. The CDR3 goes on 4 residues after the read ends, and that part is filled in from the germline J gene. The chain has TRBV19 and TRBJ2-7, with TRBD2 identical over 9 bases. Germline lookup yields CDR1 FNHDT and CDR2 SITEND (reference sequence). The CDR3 consists of 14 residues. V lost 4 bases and J lost 2; bases outside the gene matches: 4. CDR3: CASSETGGAYEQYF. Partial CDR3 DNA: TGTGCCAGCAGTGAGACTGGGGGAGCCTAT.

In its sample, this clone was seen a few times. Gene labels here are mouse ones. The read finishes 4 residues shy of the CDR3 end, and the germline J gene is used to complete it. This chain connects TRBV17 to TRBJ1-1, with 7 bases aligning to TRBD1. The CDR3 has 17 residues. Per the germline V gene, CDR1 is MNHDT and CDR2 is YYDKIL. The V and J ends lost 2 bases and 1 base, in that order; junction bases with no gene match: 10. The CDR3 spells CASSRTTGERRNTEVFF. The sequenced CDR3 bases are TGTGCTAGCAGTAGAACTACAGGGGAACGTAGGAACACA. Variable domain in full (rest from reference TRBV17 and TRBJ1-1): DTTVKQNPRYKLARVGKPVNLICSQTMNHDTMYWYQKKPNQAPKLLLFYYDKILNREADTFEKFQSSRPNNSFCSLYIGSAGLEYSAMYLCASSRTTGERRNTEVFFGKGTRLTVV.

This clone turned up a few times. Any gene name here is a mouse gene name. The CDR3 end lies 3 residues beyond the end of the read and is filled in from the germline J gene. The chain is built from TRBV1 and TRBJ1-6; D perhaps matches TRBD1 (6 bases). TRBJ1-6 is identified as an open reading frame with a role that is uncertain. CDR3 length: 15 amino acids. Germline V gene lookup returns CDR1 NSQYPW and CDR2 LRSPGD (reference sequence). Trimming shortened V by 2 bases and J by 5 bases, and 10 bases separated the two germline ends. CDR3 loop: CTCSAQGRNNSPLYF. The CDR3 bases that were read are TGCACCTGCAGTGCACAGGGGAGGAATAATTCGCCC.

This clone was recorded a few times. All gene names here are mouse names. The read is 4 residues too short to cover the CDR3 end, so that end is filled in from the germline J gene. This CDR3 is also generated by other DNA sequences in the sample. V and J are TRBV1 and TRBJ1-1; 10 nucleotides match TRBD1. The V gene end was trimmed by 4 bases and the J gene end by 0 bases; junction bases not matched to a gene: 2. Germline V gives CDR1 NSQYPW, CDR2 LRSPGD (reference sequence). The CDR3 sequence is 15 residues long. CDR3 protein: CTCSGGQGANTEVFF. CDR3 DNA (partial): TGCACCTGCAGTGGAGGACAGGGGGCAAACACA.

A word on this clone: Gene labels here are mouse ones. The CDR3 end falls 4 residues outside the read, so it is completed with the germline J gene. The chain employs TRBV13-2 and TRBJ2-3; TRBD2 matches at 10 bases. Germline assignment: CDR1 NNHNN and CDR2 SYGAGS (reference sequence). The CDR3 totals 16 residues. J gave up 0 bases and V 3 bases, and 4 bases lay outside the gene matches. CDR3 region: CASGGGTGASAETLYF. The CDR3 DNA, read in part, is TGTGCCAGCGGTGGGGGGACTGGGGCTAGTGCAGAA.

As concerns this clone: Mouse germline and gene names are used. The CDR3 end lies 4 residues beyond the end of the read and is filled in from the germline J gene. The chain employs TRBV13-3 and TRBJ2-1; the match to TRBD1 covers 7 bases. Germline CDR1 and CDR2: NNHDY and SYVADS. The CDR3 loop spans 14 amino acids. Trimming cost V 3 bases and J 3 bases; bases outside gene matches: 3. The sequenced CDR3 bases are TGTGCCAGCAGTGGCCGGGACAGCTATGCT. Amino acids: CASSGRDSYA. The whole CDR3 sequence is CASSGRDSYAEQFF.

As concerns this clone: Gene and germline names: mouse. The read finishes 4 residues shy of the CDR3 end, and the germline J gene is used to complete it. The chain carries TRBV5 and TRBJ2-7, with 11 bases identical to TRBD2. The germline V gene encodes CDR1 LGHNA and CDR2 YNLKQL (reference sequence). This CDR3 region has 15 residues. The trim removed 2 bases at V and 3 bases at J, leaving 3 bases unmatched. CDR3: CASSQMDWGVYEQYF. The CDR3 bases that were read are TGTGCCAGCAGCCAAATGGACTGGGGGGTCTAT.

Of note for this clone: Mouse gene names apply. The read falls 4 residues short of the CDR3 end, and the missing part is taken from the germline J gene. V and J are TRBV5 and TRBJ2-4; 12 bases map to TRBD2. Germline-derived CDR1 and CDR2 are LGHNA and YNLKQL (reference sequence). The CDR3 contains 15 residues. The CDR3 sequence: CASSHDWGGENTLYF. The CDR3 DNA, read in part, is TGTGCCAGCAGCCACGACTGGGGGGGCGAAAAC.